Shown below are 13 T cell receptor beta chains from a single sample sequenced in a study of somatic mutations in cytotoxic T cells in rheumatoid arthritis. Method: immunoSEQ multiplex PCR; TCRdb's copy keeps in-frame clones and lacks some. The sample includes some 18,000 clones, approximately 80% of them seen just once. Sequenced material: CD8+ T cells sorted from blood. The receptors derive from an adult with rheumatoid arthritis.

This chain uses TRBV9 with TRBJ2-3; D is ambiguous. This CDR3 has 14 residues. Deletions cut 2 bases from V and 6 bases from J, with 13 bases between. Germline assignment: CDR1 SGDLS and CDR2 YYNGEE. The CDR3 DNA reads as TGTGCCAGCAGCGTGTGGCAGGCAACCGATACGCAGTATTTT. It is translated as CASSVWQATDTQYF.

This chain joins TRBV27 and TRBJ1-1; D gene ambiguous. V was shortened by 0 bases and J by 5 bases, with 13 bases between the two germline ends. The CDR3 is made up of 15 amino acids. Per germline, CDR1 MNHEY and CDR2 SMNVEV (reference sequence). The CDR3 nucleotides read TGTGCCAGCAGTTTATCCAACTCTCTGAGGACTGAAGCTTTCTTT. Protein sequence: CASSLSNSLRTEAFF.

J is TRBJ1-4 and V is TRBV20-1, with a tentative D call TRBD1 (5 bases). Trimming took off 3 bases at V and 16 bases at J, with 12 bases between the two ends. The V gene's germline CDR1 is DFQATT and CDR2 SNEGSKA (reference sequence). The CDR3 extends over 10 amino acids. The CDR3 spells CSASHQGTFF. The CDR3 DNA reads as TGCAGTGCTAGCCATCAGGGCACGTTTTTT.

The chain couples TRBV5-1 to TRBJ2-7; 7 bases align to TRBD2. The germline V gene encodes CDR1 SGHRS and CDR2 YFSETQ. V lost 5 bases, J lost 5 bases, and 13 bases stayed unmatched. CDR3 length equals 15 residues. CDR3 bases: TGCGCCAGCAGACCGGTGGGGGGGGTTGCCAACGAGCAGTACTTC. It specifies CASRPVGGVANEQYF.

About this clone itself: As the CDR3 is not closed by the conserved phenylalanine or tryptophan, this likely results from a read error. No DNA is shown, since the ends of the CDR3 on it are uncertain; the CDR3 is the one TCRdb lists. The chain combines TRBV29-1 with TRBJ2-7. The CDR3 spans 21 residues, counting both ends. The germline V gene has CDR1 SQVTM and CDR2 ANQGSEA. The CDR3 protein is CSVEPCGEGITSSTSFLEQYL.

J is TRBJ1-1 and V is TRBV28, with TRBD1 as a possible D gene (6 bases). Germline V gives CDR1 MDHEN, CDR2 SYDVKM. There are 14 residues in the CDR3. Trimming stripped 3 bases from V and 5 bases from J, with 13 bases between. As DNA, the CDR3 is TGTGCCAGCAGTTTGGGGCAGGGGAATACTGAAGCTTTCTTT. Protein sequence: CASSLGQGNTEAFF.

The V call is TRBV6-5, the J call TRBJ2-1; maybe TRBD2 (6 bases). Germline V CDR1 and CDR2: MNHEY, SVGAGI. The germline V and J ends were trimmed by 6 bases and 15 bases, with 21 bases remaining between them. The CDR3 runs to 13 residues. The CDR3 is CASSQGSGTDSFF. The CDR3 nucleotides are TGTGCCAGCAGCCAGGGATCCGGGACTGACTCGTTCTTC.

The V and J genes are TRBV27 and TRBJ2-3; 9 bases align to TRBD1. Germline V lookup: CDR1 MNHEY, CDR2 SMNVEV (reference sequence). V was pared by 6 bases and J by 3 bases, with 7 bases of the junction left unmatched. CDR3 size: 15 residues. The CDR3 sequence: CASRQGTGLTDTQYF. The CDR3 region has the DNA TGTGCCAGCAGGCAAGGGACAGGGCTAACAGATACGCAGTATTTT.

The V gene is TRBV9, the J gene TRBJ2-1; no definite D call. The germline gives CDR1 SGDLS, CDR2 YYNGEE. The CDR3 has 12 amino acids. V was trimmed by 1 base and J by 7 bases, leaving 6 bases between them. The CDR3 DNA reads as TGTGCCAGCAGCGTATTGGATAATGAGCAGTTCTTC. Translation gives CASSVLDNEQFF.

The chain carries TRBV6-5 and TRBJ2-1, with D unclear. This CDR3 is built from 15 residues. Germline CDR1 MNHEY, CDR2 SVGAGI. Trimming removed 5 bases at V and 6 bases at J, with 17 bases between. CDR3 sequence (DNA): TGTGCCAGCAGTCCAAACACTTACACGCTCAATGAGCAGTTCTTC. It yields the protein CASSPNTYTLNEQFF.

This clone has a single count. The chain uses TRBV27 and TRBJ1-4, with 8 bases that match TRBD1. Unmatched junction bases numbered 8, after V lost 5 bases and J lost 0 bases. Looked up from germline, CDR1 is MNHEY and CDR2 is SMNVEV (reference sequence). The CDR3 loop spans 17 amino acids. The CDR3, as DNA: TGTGCCAGCAGTCCGATCGACAGGGGTGCAACTAATGAAAAACTGTTTTTT. Its protein is CASSPIDRGATNEKLFF.

V gene TRBV18 combines with J gene TRBJ1-4; D not certain. Trimming left V 0 bases short and J 8 bases short, with 13 bases between. The CDR3 has 15 residues. CDR1 is KGHSH, CDR2 LQKENI, per germline. CDR3 nucleotides: TGTGCCAGCTCACCACCGCCGGGTCCGACCGAAAAACTGTTTTTT. It translates to CASSPPPGPTEKLFF.

V gene TRBV7-6 combines with J gene TRBJ2-5, with a weak D call TRBD2 (5 bases). Trimming took 2 bases from V and 5 from J, leaving 12 bases between them. Germline V gene data show CDR1 as SGHVS and CDR2 as FNYEAQ. This CDR3 comprises 14 residues. CDR3 sequence: CASSLSGPRETQYF. The CDR3 region has the DNA TGTGCCAGCAGCTTAAGCGGTCCGCGGGAGACCCAGTACTTC.